What follows are 21 T cell receptor beta chains derived from one specimen sequenced in a study of shared clonotypes between healthy human individuals. The data were produced by immunoSEQ multiplex PCR, yet TCRdb's version contains in-frame clones alone and is incomplete. Altogether about 2,100,000 clones are present, about 92% being singletons, with the ten largest covering 1.5% to 2%. CD45RO-negative cells were positively selected for CCR7, leaving out terminally differentiated effector memory CD45RA+ cells. Input material: naive CD8+ T cells from PBMCs. These receptors all stem from a man aged 18 to 35 in good health. Some clones in this sample may be carry-over from other donors' samples.

V is TRBV28 and J is TRBJ2-5; D not resolved. CDR1 and CDR2 from the germline V gene are MDHEN and SYDVKM. This CDR3 contains 13 residues. Trimming cost V 2 bases and J 3 bases, with 7 bases left between them. The CDR3 is CASSLPAEETQYF. Here the CDR3 DNA reads TGTGCCAGCAGTTTACCCGCAGAAGAGACCCAGTACTTC.

The chain couples TRBV6-4 to TRBJ2-6; 8 positions match TRBD1. Germline-derived CDR1 and CDR2 are MRHNA and SNTAGT. The CDR3 loop spans 18 amino acids. J was trimmed by 1 base and V by 8 bases; bases with no gene match: 13. This CDR3 reads CASAARAGGASGANVLTF. Written as DNA, the CDR3 is TGTGCCAGCGCGGCCCGGGCAGGGGGCGCTTCTGGGGCCAACGTCCTGACTTTC.

This clone was detected once. This chain joins TRBV2 and TRBJ1-1; D gene ambiguous. This CDR3 comprises 16 residues. The germline CDR1 and CDR2 sequences are SNHLY and FYNNEI. Deletions cut 6 bases from V and 4 bases from J, with 21 bases between. CDR3 bases: TGTGCCAGCAGGAAAGCTAAGATCGGGCCGGGCACTGAAGCTTTCTTT. Translating gives CASRKAKIGPGTEAFF.

This rearrangement joins TRBV7-2 to TRBJ1-4; TRBD1 might be the D (5 bases). CDR1 SGHTA and CDR2 FQGNSA come from the germline V gene. CDR3 size: 17 residues. The V end was cut by 5 bases, the J end by 5 bases, with 21 bases between. CDR3 DNA: TGTGCCAGCAGCAGGCCCCGGGAGATGGGGGTGAATGAAAAACTGTTTTTT. Its translation: CASSRPREMGVNEKLFF.

This sequence joins TRBV4-1 and TRBJ2-5; perhaps D is TRBD1 or TRBD2 (5 bases each). Germline V gene sequence: CDR1 MGHRA, CDR2 YSYEKL. The CDR3 sequence is 17 residues long. With 0 bases removed from V and 5 bases from J, the gap between germline ends came to 19 bases. The CDR3 here is CASSQEGLGGEGETQYF. CDR3 sequence (DNA): TGCGCCAGCAGCCAAGAGGGCCTTGGGGGAGAGGGCGAGACCCAGTACTTC.

J is TRBJ2-5 and V is TRBV9, with D perhaps TRBD1 or TRBD2 (6 bases each). The CDR3 loop spans 13 amino acids. V was trimmed by 2 bases and J by 5 bases, leaving 10 bases between them. The germline V gene has CDR1 SGDLS and CDR2 YYNGEE. This chain's CDR3 is CASSVRGVETQYF. CDR3 bases: TGTGCCAGCAGCGTTAGGGGGGTGGAGACCCAGTACTTC.

The chain couples TRBV28 to TRBJ2-3, with D possibly TRBD2 on 6 matching bases. Trimming stripped 6 bases from V and 2 bases from J, with 15 bases between. Germline CDR1 is MDHEN and CDR2 is SYDVKM. There are 15 residues in the CDR3. This CDR3 is CASSPTSFNTDTQYF. CDR3 nucleotide sequence: TGTGCCAGCAGCCCCACTAGCTTTAACACAGATACGCAGTATTTT.

This clone was seen a few times. The chain employs TRBV9 and TRBJ1-2; D is undetermined. V gave up 7 bases and J gave up 1 base, with 5 bases separating them. Germline CDR1 SGDLS, CDR2 YYNGEE. The CDR3 is made up of 11 amino acids. The CDR3 nucleotides read TGTGCCAGCGTCTTTAACTATGGCTACACCTTC. The encoded protein is CASVFNYGYTF.

The CDR3 DNA sequence: TGTGCCAGCAGTTTAAGTGGGGTTCTATGGGCCGGGGAGCTGTTTTTT. Translated: CASSLSGVLWAGELFF. This rearrangement joins TRBV27 to TRBJ2-2; D is ambiguous. The CDR3 covers 16 residues. Trimming removed 2 bases at V and 6 bases at J, with 16 bases between. Germline V lookup: CDR1 MNHEY, CDR2 SMNVEV (reference sequence).

Concerning this clone: The limits of the CDR3 on the DNA are not certain, so only TCRdb's listed CDR3 is given. The chain employs TRBV7-6 and TRBJ2-3. The CDR3 is 15 residues long, counting both termini. CDR1 and CDR2 (germline): SGHVS, FNYEAQ. The CDR3 sequence: CASSFGNGGTDTQYF.

V usage is TRBV15 and J usage is TRBJ2-3; 7 nucleotides line up with TRBD2. Per the germline V gene, CDR1 is LNHNV and CDR2 is YYDKDF (reference sequence). V shed 4 bases and J 4 bases; nucleotides not matched to a gene: 8. There are 15 residues in the CDR3. CDR3 nucleotides: TGTGCCACCAGCATAGCTAGCGGAGTCCCAGATACGCAGTATTTT. Translated: CATSIASGVPDTQYF.

The V and J genes are TRBV19 and TRBJ1-1; a weak D match, TRBD1 (5 bases). V was shortened by 8 bases and J by 3 bases, with 19 bases between the two germline ends. Germline V gene lookup returns CDR1 LNHDA and CDR2 SQIVND (reference sequence). This CDR3 is built from 15 residues. The CDR3 spells CASSHRGGGDTEAFF. The DNA of the CDR3 is TGTGCCAGTTCTCACCGGGGGGGAGGGGACACTGAAGCTTTCTTT.

This clone has more than one count but fewer than ten. The chain combines TRBV19 with TRBJ1-1, with D unclear. The CDR3 extends over 12 amino acids. Germline assignment: CDR1 LNHDA and CDR2 SQIVND (reference sequence). Trimming pared 3 bases from V and 4 bases from J, leaving 6 bases between. The CDR3 bases are TGTGCCAGTAGTATGGTCCGCACTGAAGCTTTCTTT. As protein: CASSMVRTEAFF.

This chain links TRBV10-1 with TRBJ1-1, with no clear D. From germline, CDR1 is WNHNN and CDR2 SYGVQD (reference sequence). CDR3 length: 13 residues. Between the trimmed V and J ends, which lost 6 bases and 2 bases, there was a span of 10 bases. The CDR3 protein is CASSGAGNTEAFF. CDR3 sequence (DNA): TGCGCCAGCAGCGGAGCAGGTAACACTGAAGCTTTCTTT.

V gene TRBV5-1 combines with J gene TRBJ2-2; D may be TRBD1 or TRBD2 (5 bases each). CDR3 size: 15 residues. Germline CDR1 is SGHRS and CDR2 is YFSETQ. V was trimmed by 4 bases and J by 7 bases, leaving 17 bases between them. The chain's CDR3 is CASSDYRDPYGELFF. Written as DNA, the CDR3 is TGCGCCAGCAGCGACTACCGGGACCCATACGGGGAGCTGTTTTTT.

The chain has TRBV4-1 and TRBJ1-5; 7 bases fit TRBD1. The V segment lost 1 base and the J segment 10 bases; nucleotides outside the gene matches: 13. Germline CDR1 and CDR2: MGHRA and YSYEKL. This CDR3 spans 16 amino acids. The CDR3 DNA reads as TGCGCCAGCAGCCAAGTGGGGGACAGCGACATCAGCCCCCAGCATTTT. This gives the protein CASSQVGDSDISPQHF.

This rearrangement joins TRBV9 to TRBJ2-1; 7 nucleotides agree with TRBD2. CDR3 size: 18 residues. The germline V gene has CDR1 SGDLS and CDR2 YYNGEE. The V and J ends lost 2 bases and 2 bases, in that order; junction bases with no gene match: 13. CDR3 bases: TGTGCCAGCAGCGTTGGGGTTGGGCTAGCGGAAACCTACAATGAGCAGTTCTTC. Translating gives CASSVGVGLAETYNEQFF.

This clone was detected only once. Different DNA sequences within this sample yield the same CDR3. The chain carries TRBV9 and TRBJ2-7, with D tentatively TRBD1 (5 bases). The CDR3 totals 13 residues. Germline CDR1 reads SGDLS; CDR2 reads YYNGEE. With 0 bases removed from V and 7 bases from J, the gap between germline ends came to 11 bases. CDR3 bases: TGTGCCAGCAGCGTAGGTCAGGGATCGGAGCAGTACTTC. Residues: CASSVGQGSEQYF. Complete variable domain (other parts from reference TRBV9 and TRBJ2-7): DSGVTQTPKHLITATGQRVTLRCSPRSGDLSVYWYQQSLDQGLQFLIQYYNGEERAKGNILERFSAQQFPDLHSELNLSSLELGDSALYFCASSVGQGSEQYFGPGTRLTVT.

CDR3 in amino acids: CASSLVSGIETQYF. In DNA, the CDR3 is TGTGCCAGCAGCTTAGTCAGCGGGATAGAGACCCAGTACTTC. The chain employs TRBV7-9 and TRBJ2-5; 7 bases map to TRBD2. Germline loops: CDR1 SEHNR, CDR2 FQNEAQ (reference sequence). J lost 4 bases, V lost 1 base, and 3 bases had no gene match. The CDR3 runs to 14 residues.

This chain joins TRBV27 and TRBJ2-3; no definite D call. Germline loops: CDR1 MNHEY, CDR2 SMNVEV (reference sequence). There are 13 residues in the CDR3. Deletions cut 6 bases from V and 7 bases from J, with 14 bases between. CDR3 DNA: TGTGCCAGCAGCGATTCGGGCCCTAATACGCAGTATTTT. Translating it yields CASSDSGPNTQYF.

The rearrangement links TRBV6-6 to TRBJ1-1, with TRBD1 as a possible D gene (5 bases). The germline V gene encodes CDR1 MNHNY and CDR2 SVGAGI (reference sequence). This CDR3 region has 14 residues. V dropped 5 bases and J dropped 1 base, with 11 bases sitting between them. The CDR3 DNA reads TGTGCCAGCAGTGTAGACAGAGGGAACACTGAAGCTTTCTTT. Encoded protein: CASSVDRGNTEAFF.